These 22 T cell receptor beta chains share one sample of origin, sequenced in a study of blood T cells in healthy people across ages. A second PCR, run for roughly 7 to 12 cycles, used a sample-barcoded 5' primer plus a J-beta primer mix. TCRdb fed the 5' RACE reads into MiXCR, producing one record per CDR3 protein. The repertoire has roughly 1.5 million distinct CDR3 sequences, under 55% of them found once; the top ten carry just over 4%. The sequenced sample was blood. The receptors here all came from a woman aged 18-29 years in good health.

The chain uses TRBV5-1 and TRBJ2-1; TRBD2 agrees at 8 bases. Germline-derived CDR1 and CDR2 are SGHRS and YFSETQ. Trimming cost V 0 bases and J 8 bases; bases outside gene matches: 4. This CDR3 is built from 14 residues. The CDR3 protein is CASSLGTSRHEQFF. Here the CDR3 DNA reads TGCGCCAGCAGCTTGGGGACTAGCAGACATGAGCAGTTCTTC.

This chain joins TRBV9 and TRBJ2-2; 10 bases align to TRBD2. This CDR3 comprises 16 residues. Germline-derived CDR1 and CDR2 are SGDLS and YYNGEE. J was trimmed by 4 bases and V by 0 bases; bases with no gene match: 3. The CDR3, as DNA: TGTGCCAGCAGCGTAGGACTAGCGGGCCGCACCGGGGAGCTGTTTTTT. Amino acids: CASSVGLAGRTGELFF.

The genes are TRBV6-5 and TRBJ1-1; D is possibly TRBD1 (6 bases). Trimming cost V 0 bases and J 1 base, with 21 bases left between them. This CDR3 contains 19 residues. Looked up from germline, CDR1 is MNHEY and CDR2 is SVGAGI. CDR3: CASSYSLRGRGGGNTEAFF. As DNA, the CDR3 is TGTGCCAGCAGTTACTCCCTCCGGGGGCGCGGAGGCGGGAACACTGAAGCTTTCTTT.

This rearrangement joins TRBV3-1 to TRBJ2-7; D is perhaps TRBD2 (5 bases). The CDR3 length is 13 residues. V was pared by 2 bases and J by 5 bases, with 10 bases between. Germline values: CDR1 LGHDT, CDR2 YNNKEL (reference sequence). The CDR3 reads CASSQLVRDEQYF. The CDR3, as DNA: TGTGCCAGCAGCCAACTGGTGCGGGACGAGCAGTACTTC.

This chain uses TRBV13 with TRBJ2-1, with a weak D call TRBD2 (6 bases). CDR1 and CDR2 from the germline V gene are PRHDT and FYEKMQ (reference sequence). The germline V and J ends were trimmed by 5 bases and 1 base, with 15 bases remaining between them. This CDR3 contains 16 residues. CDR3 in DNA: TGTGCCAGCAGCAACAGTTTAGCGGAGTCCTACAATGAGCAGTTCTTC. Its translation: CASSNSLAESYNEQFF.

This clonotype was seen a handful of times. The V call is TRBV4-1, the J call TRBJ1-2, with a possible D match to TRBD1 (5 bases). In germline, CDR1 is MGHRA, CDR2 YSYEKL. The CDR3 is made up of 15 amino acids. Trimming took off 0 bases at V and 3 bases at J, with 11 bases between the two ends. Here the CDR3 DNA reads TGCGCCAGCAGCCAAGACCCGTCGGGGGACTATGGCTACACCTTC. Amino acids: CASSQDPSGDYGYTF.

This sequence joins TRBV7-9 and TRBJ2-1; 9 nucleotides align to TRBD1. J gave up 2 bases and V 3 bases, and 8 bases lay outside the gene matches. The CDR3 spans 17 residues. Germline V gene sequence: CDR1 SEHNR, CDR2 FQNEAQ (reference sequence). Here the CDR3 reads CASSLPVTGGPYNEQFF. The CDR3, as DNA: TGTGCCAGCAGCTTGCCCGTAACAGGGGGCCCCTACAATGAGCAGTTCTTC.

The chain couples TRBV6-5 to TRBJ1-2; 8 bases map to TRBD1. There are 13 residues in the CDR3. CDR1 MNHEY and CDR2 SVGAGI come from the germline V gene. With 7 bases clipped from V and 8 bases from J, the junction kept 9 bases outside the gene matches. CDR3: CASTPTGEGGYTF. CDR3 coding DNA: TGTGCCAGCACCCCGACAGGGGAAGGCGGCTACACCTTC.

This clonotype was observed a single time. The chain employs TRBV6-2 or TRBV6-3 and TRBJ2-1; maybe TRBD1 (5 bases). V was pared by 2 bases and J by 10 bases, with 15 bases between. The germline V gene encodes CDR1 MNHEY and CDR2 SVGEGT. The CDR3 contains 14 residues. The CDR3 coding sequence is TGTGCCAGCAGTTACCCCCTAGGGGCGCAAGAGCAGTTCTTC. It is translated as CASSYPLGAQEQFF.

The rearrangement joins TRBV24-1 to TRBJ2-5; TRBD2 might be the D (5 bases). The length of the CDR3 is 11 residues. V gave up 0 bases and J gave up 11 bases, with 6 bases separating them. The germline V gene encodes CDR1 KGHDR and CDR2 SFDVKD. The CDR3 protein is CATSDLREQYF. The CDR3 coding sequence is TGTGCCACCAGTGATTTGAGGGAGCAGTACTTC.

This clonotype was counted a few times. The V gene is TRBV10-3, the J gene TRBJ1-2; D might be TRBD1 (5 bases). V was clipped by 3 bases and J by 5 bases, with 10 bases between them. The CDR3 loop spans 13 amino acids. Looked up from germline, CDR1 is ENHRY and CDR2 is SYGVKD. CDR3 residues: CAISEGVRYGYTF. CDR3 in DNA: TGTGCCATCAGTGAAGGGGTGCGATATGGCTACACCTTC.

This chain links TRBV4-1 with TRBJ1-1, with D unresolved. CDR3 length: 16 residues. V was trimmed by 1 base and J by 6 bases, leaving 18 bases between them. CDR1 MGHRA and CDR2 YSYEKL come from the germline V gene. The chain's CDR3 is CASSQGIYSSVPEAFF. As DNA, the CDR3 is TGCGCCAGCAGCCAAGGAATATACAGTAGCGTCCCTGAAGCTTTCTTT.

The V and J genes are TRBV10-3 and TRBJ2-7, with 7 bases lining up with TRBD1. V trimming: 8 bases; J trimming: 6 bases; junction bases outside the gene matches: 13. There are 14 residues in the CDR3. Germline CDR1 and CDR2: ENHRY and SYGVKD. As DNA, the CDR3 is TGTGCCATCCGTTCAGAGGCCAGGGGGTCCGAGCAGTACTTC. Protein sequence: CAIRSEARGSEQYF.

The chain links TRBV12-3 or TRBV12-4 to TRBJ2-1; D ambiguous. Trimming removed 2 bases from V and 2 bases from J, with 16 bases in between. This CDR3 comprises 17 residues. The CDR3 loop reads CASSLSRFRRAYNEQFF. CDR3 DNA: TGTGCCAGCAGTTTATCTAGGTTCCGACGGGCCTACAATGAGCAGTTCTTC.

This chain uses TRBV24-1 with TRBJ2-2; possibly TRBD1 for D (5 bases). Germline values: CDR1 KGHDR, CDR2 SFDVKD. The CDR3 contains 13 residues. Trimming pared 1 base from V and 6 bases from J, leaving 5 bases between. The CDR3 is CATSDFRAGELFF. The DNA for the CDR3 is TGTGCCACCAGTGATTTCAGGGCCGGGGAGCTGTTTTTT.

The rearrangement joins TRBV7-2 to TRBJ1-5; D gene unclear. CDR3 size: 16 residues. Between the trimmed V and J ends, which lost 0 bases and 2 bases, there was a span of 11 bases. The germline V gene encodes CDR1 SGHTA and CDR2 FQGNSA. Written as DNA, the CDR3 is TGTGCCAGCAGCTTAGCATATGGACTCGGCAATCAGCCCCAGCATTTT. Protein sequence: CASSLAYGLGNQPQHF.

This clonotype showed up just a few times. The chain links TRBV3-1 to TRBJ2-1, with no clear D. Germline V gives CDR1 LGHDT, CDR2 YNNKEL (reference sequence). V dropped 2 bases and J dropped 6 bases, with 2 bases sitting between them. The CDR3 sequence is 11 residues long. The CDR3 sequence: CASSQLNEQFF. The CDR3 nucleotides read TGTGCCAGCAGCCAACTCAATGAGCAGTTCTTC.

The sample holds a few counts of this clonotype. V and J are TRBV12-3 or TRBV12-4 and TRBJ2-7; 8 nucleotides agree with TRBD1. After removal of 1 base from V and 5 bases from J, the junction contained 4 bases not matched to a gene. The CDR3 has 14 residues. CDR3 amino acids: CASSLGPQGDEQYF. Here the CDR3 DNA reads TGTGCCAGCAGTTTAGGCCCACAGGGGGACGAGCAGTACTTC.

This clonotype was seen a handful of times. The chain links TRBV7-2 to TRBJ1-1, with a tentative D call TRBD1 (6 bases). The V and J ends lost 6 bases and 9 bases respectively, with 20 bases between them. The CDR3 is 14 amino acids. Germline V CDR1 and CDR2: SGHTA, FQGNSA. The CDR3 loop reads CASSSLQGPAKAFF. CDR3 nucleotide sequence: TGTGCCAGCAGTAGCTTACAGGGTCCGGCTAAAGCTTTCTTT.

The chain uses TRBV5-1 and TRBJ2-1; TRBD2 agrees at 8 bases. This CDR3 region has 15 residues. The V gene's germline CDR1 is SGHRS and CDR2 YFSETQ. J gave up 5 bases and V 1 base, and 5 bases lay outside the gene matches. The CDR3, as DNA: TGCGCCAGCAGCTTGAACGCGGGGGGAAACAATGAGCAGTTCTTC. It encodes CASSLNAGGNNEQFF.

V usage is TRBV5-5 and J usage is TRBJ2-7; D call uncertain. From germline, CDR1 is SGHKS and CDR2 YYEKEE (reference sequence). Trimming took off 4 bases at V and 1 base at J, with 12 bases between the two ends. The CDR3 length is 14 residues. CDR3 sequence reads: CASSPLPGSYEQYF. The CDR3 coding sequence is TGTGCCAGCAGCCCACTCCCGGGTTCCTACGAGCAGTACTTC.

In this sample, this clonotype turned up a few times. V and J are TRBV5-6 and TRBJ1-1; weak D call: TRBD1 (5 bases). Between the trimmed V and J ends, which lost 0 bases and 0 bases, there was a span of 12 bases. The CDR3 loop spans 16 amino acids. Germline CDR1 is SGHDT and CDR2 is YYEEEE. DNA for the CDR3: TGTGCCAGCAGCTTGGCCCCAGGGACGCTGAACACTGAAGCTTTCTTT. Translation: CASSLAPGTLNTEAFF. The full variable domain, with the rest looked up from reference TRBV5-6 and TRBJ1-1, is DAGVTQSPTHLIKTRGQQVTLRCSPKSGHDTVSWYQQALGQGPQFIFQYYEEEERQRGNFPDRFSGHQFPNYSSELNVNALLLGDSALYLCASSLAPGTLNTEAFFGQGTRLTVV.